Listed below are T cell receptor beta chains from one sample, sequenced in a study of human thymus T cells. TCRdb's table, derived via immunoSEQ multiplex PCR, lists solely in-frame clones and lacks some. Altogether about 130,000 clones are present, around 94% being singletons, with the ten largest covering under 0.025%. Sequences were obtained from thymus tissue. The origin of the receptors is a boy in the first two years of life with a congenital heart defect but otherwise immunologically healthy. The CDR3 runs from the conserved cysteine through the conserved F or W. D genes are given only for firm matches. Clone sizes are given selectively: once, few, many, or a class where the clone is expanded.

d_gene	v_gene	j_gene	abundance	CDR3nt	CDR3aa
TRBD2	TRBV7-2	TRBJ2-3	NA	TGTGCCAGCAGCGCACCATGCGCTAGCGGGGGGGCCGGAGATACGCAGTATTTT	CASSAPCASGGAGDTQYF
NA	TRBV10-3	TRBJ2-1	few	TGTGCCATCAGTGACCCCGGGGGAGGACAGTTCTTC	CAISDPGGGQFF
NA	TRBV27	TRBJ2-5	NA	TGTGCCAGCAGCAAAGATCGGGGGCAAGAGACCCAGTACTTC	CASSKDRGQETQYF
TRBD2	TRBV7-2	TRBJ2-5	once	TGTGCCAGCAGCCCCCGGACTAGCGGGGGGGTAAGAGAGACCCAGTACTTC	CASSPRTSGGVRETQYF
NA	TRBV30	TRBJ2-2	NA	TGTGCCTGGAGTGAGATCAGGCGGCCCGCGAACACCGGGGAGCTGTTTTTT	CAWSEIRRPANTGELFF
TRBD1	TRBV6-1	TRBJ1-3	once	TGTGCCAGCAGTGATAAATTCCGGGACAGCATCAAGAGCTCTGGAAACACCATATATTTT	CASSDKFRDSIKSSGNTIYF
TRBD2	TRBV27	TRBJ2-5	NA	TGTGCCAGCAGGGACGGCGGACTAGCTAATTGCTTCTTAGAGACCCAGTACTTC	CASRDGGLANCFLETQYF
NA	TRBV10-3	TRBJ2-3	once	TGTGCCATCGGCCTGGGGCTCAGAGCGGAGGGTAGGACAGATACGCAGTATTTT	CAIGLGLRAEGRTDTQYF
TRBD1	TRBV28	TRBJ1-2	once	TGTGCCAGCAGCGGGGACAGAGAAGGGGACTATGGCTACACCTTC	CASSGDREGDYGYTF
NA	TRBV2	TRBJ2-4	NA	TGTGCCAGCAGTGTTAGCAGGTACATAAACATTCAGTACTTC	CASSVSRYINIQYF
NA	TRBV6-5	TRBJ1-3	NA	TGTGCCAGCAGTTACTCGTTCAGGGCTGGAAACACCATATATTTT	CASSYSFRAGNTIYF
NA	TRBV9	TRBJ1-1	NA	TGTGCCAGCAGCCCGCAATCTGGACAGCACACTGAAGCTTTCTTT	CASSPQSGQHTEAFF
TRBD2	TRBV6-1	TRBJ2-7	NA	TGTGCCAGCAGTGAACGATTAGCGGGGGAGCCCGCTAAGGACTACGAGCAGTACTTC	CASSERLAGEPAKDYEQYF